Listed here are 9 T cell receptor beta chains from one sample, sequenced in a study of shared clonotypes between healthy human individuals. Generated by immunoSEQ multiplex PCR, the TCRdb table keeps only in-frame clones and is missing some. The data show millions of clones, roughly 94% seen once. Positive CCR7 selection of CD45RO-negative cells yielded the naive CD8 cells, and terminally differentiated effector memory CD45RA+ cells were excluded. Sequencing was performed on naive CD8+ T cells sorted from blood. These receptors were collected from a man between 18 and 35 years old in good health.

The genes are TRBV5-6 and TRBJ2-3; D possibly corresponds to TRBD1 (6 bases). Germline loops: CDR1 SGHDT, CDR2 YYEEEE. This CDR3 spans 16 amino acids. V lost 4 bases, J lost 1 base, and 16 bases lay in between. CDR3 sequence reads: CASSAAQGGGTDTQYF. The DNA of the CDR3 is TGTGCCAGCAGCGCAGCACAGGGTGGCGGCACAGATACGCAGTATTTT.

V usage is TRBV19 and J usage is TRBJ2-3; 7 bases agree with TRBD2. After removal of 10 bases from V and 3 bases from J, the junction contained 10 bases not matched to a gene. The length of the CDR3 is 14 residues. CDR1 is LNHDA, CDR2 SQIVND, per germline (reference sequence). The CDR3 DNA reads TGTGCCACCAGTCTAGCGGAGGGAACAGATACGCAGTATTTT. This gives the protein CATSLAEGTDTQYF.

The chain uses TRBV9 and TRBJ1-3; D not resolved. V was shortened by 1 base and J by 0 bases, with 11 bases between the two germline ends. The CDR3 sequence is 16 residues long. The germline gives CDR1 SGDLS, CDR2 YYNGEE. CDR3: CASSVMSETSGNTIYF. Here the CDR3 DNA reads TGTGCCAGCAGCGTAATGTCCGAGACCTCTGGAAACACCATATATTTT.

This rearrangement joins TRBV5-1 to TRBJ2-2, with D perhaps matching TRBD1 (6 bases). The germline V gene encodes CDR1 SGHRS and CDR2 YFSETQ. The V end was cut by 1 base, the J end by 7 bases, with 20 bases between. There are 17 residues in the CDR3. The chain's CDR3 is CASSLRRQGPLGGELFF. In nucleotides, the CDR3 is TGCGCCAGCAGCTTGCGTCGGCAGGGGCCTCTAGGCGGGGAGCTGTTTTTT.

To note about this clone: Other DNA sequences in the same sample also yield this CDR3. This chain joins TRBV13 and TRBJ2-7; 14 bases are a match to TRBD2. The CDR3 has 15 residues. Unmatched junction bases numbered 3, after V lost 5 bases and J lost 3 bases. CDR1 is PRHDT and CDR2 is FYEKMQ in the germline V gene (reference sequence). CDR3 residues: CASSPGLAGGYEQYF. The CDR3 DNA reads TGTGCCAGCAGCCCTGGACTAGCGGGAGGCTACGAGCAGTACTTC.

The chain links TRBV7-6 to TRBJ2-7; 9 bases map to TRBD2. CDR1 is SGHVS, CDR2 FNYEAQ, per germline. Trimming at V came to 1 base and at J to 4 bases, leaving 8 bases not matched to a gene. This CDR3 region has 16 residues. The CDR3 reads CASSLDIAGGRYEQYF. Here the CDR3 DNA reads TGTGCCAGCAGCTTAGATATTGCGGGGGGGAGATACGAGCAGTACTTC.

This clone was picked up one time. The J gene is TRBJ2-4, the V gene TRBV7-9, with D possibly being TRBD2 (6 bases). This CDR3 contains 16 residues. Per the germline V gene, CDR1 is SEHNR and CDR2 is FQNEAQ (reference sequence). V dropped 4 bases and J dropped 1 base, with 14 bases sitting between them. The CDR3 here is CASSSGEVMAKNIQYF. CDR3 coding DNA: TGTGCCAGCAGCTCTGGGGAGGTGATGGCCAAAAACATTCAGTACTTC.

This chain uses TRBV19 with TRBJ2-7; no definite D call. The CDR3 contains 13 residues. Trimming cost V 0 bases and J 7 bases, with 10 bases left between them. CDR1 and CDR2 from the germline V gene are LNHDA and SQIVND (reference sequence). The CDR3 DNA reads TGTGCCAGTAGTATAGAAATAAGGGATGAGCAGTACTTC. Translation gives CASSIEIRDEQYF.

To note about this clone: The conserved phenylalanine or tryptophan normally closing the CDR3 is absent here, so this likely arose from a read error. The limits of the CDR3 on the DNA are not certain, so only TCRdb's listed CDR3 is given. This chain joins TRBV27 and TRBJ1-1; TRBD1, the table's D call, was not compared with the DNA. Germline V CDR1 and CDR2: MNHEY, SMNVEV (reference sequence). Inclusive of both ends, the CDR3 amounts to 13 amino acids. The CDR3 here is CASSLSGRGQALY.